The T cell receptor (beta chain) under discussion was sequenced for a study of T cell responses to AZD1222 COVID-19 vaccine (dated by TCRdb to 2020 to 2023). Some background on the complete study: AZD1222 recipients whose second dose came at about 4 weeks and those whose second dose came at about 12 weeks were combined into one group, since spike-specific TCR depth and breadth did not differ between the two schedules. A total of 233 trial participants underwent TCR sequencing, of whom roughly 210 had received two doses of AZD1222 and approximately 25 had received two doses of the MenACWY control vaccine. Trial participants were enrolled by age into 18-55, 56-69 and 70-plus year subgroups, with roughly 160, 29 and 62 TCR-sequenced participants respectively. Points the paper makes about the study in general: Spike-specific TCR breadth and depth rose significantly after two AZD1222 doses compared with day 0 and with MenACWY recipients. Conclusions about previously exposed vaccinees were limited because only six or seven AZD1222 recipients were SARS-CoV-2 seropositive at baseline. Reportedly, close to half of the unique spike-specific TCRs recognized epitopes lying outside the regions that are mutated in the B.1.351 and B.1.1.7 variants. No day 14 peak-response samples were available, so repertoires were characterized only after the peak T cell response. Most participants were white British and females outnumbered males, and the authors suggested that clonal diversity may have been underestimated. The whole spike protein was spanned by vaccine-associated CD4 TCRs, and dominant responses were seen in regions 160-218 and 743-854. In the small 56-69-year group, the increase in depth fell short of significance, most likely because of low power.

Turning to this clone: Its target antigen remains unknown. No much larger clone exists at a distance of one base, and base qualities are not known.

Here V drops 5 bases and J drops 1 base, and the junction holds 12 bases not matched to any gene. Reading from cysteine to phenylalanine, the CDR3 counts 17 amino acids. Only CDR3 DNA is held: 51 bases, read in frame from base 1. CDR1 and CDR2 (MDHEN, SYDVKM) derive from the germline V gene. The intended sense of this specimen's time point label: baseline before first vaccination. Vaccinee samples came from UK trials COV001 and COV002, including a single-blind randomized controlled phase 2/3 trial of AZD1222 (ChAdOx1 nCoV-19) in healthy adults. For TCRbeta chain sequencing, PBMC samples were collected from trial participants at day 0 and at day 28 after the second dose. The CDR3 regions of human TCRbeta chains were subjected to immunosequencing. On the authors' methods: TCRs in the repertoires were matched against a reference library of SARS-CoV-2-specific TCRs that had been generated with the MIRA antigen-specificity platform. Breadth was defined as the fraction of unique TCRs that were SARS-CoV-2-associated, and depth was defined as the fraction of total T cells that were SARS-CoV-2-associated. Using the MIRA data, each spike-specific TCR was assigned both to the spike region to which the TCR was reactive and to a CD4 or CD8 class. Log10-transformed breadth and depth values were compared by one-way ANOVA with Sidak's multiple comparisons tests. TCRdb re-hosts the immuneACCESS table, in-frame sequences only. Its copies lack some clones; in the studies checked, an unresolved V gene accounts for under half of them, and the cause for the rest is not known. The V and J calls and clone size come from that table; D and trimming were worked out from the DNA. The sample data list 140,000 to 150,000 clones, and 90% to 95% of these were observed just once. 9.1% of the sample is in the top ten clones.

The TCR sequence derives from an adult in good health. The sequencing here drew on peripheral blood, taken on day 0 of AZD1222 vaccination. The chain uses TRBV28 and TRBJ2-5; TRBD2 matches 8 bases in the middle. Here is the DNA: TGTGCCAGCAGTCTCCCCCTCGTCAGCGGGGGCCAAGAGACCCAGTACTTC. Its amino acids are CASSLPLVSGGQETQYF.